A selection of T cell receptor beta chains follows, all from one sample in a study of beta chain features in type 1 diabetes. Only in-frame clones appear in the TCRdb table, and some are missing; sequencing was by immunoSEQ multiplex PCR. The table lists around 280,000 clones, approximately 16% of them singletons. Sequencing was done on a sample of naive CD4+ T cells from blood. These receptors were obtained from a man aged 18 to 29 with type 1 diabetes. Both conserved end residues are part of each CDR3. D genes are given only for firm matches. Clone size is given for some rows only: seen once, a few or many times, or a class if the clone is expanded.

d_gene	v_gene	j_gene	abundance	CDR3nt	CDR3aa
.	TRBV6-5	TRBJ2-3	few	TGTGCCAGCAATCGGAGGACCTCTAGCACAGATACGCAGTATTTT	CASNRRTSSTDTQYF
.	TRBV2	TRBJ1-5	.	TGTGCCAGCAGCTCAAGGGGAGGAGATCAGCCCCAGCATTTT	CASSSRGGDQPQHF
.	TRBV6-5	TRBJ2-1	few	TGTGCCAGCAGTCTGGAGCCCTCCTACAATGAGCAGTTCTTC	CASSLEPSYNEQFF
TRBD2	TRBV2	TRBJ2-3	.	TGTGCCAGCCAACTAGCGGAGAGGGATACGCAGTATTTT	CASQLAERDTQYF
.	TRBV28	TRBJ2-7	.	TGTGCCAGCAGTTATCCAGAACCGGACAGCTCAGAGTGGAGCGAGCAGTACTTC	CASSYPEPDSSEWSEQYF
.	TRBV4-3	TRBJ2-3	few	TGCGCCAGCAGCCCCATTAGCGATGGTACGCAGTATTTT	CASSPISDGTQYF
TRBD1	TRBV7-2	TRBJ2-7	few	TGTGCCAGCAGCCCCGCCAGGGGGCGAGGCCACGAGCAGTACTTC	CASSPARGRGHEQYF
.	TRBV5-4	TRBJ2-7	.	TGTGCCAGCAGAAGAGATAGCGGCTCCTACGAGCAGTACTTC	CASRRDSGSYEQYF
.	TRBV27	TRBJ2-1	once	TGTGCCAGCAGTCCAAACTACCGCCGGGATGAGCAGTTCTTC	CASSPNYRRDEQFF
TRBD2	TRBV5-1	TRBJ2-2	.	TGCGCCAGCAGCAGGACTAGCGGGGCTAACACCGGGGAGCTGTTTTTT	CASSRTSGANTGELFF
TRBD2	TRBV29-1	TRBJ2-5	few	TGCAGCGTTGGGAACGGCGGGGGGAAAGAGACCCAGTACTTC	CSVGNGGGKETQYF
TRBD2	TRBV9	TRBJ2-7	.	TGTGCCAGCAGCGGAGGGACTAGCGGGATCGACGGCAGGTACGAGCAGTACTTC	CASSGGTSGIDGRYEQYF
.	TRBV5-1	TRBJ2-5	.	TGCGCCAGCAGCGGCTGGCGGGACGAGAAAGAGACCCAGTACTTC	CASSGWRDEKETQYF
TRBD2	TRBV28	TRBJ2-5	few	TGTGCCAGCAGAGCTAGCGGGGGGGGCCGAGAGACCCAGTACTTC	CASRASGGGRETQYF
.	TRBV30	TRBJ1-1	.	TGTGCCTGGAGTGTACAGTTTAGGGGTGAAGCTTTCTTT	CAWSVQFRGEAFF
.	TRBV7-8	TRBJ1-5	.	TGTGCCAGCAGCTTATCCACAGATCAGCCCCAGCATTTT	CASSLSTDQPQHF
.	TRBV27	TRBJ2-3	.	TGTGCCAGCAGTTCCGGGCGGGACGATACGCAGTATTTT	CASSSGRDDTQYF
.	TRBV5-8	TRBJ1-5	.	TGTGCCAGCAGCTTCTTGATGGGCCCCTACAATCAGCCCCAGCATTTT	CASSFLMGPYNQPQHF
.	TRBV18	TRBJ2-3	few	TGTGCCAGCTCACAATGGACTCGAAATTTT	CASSQWTRNF
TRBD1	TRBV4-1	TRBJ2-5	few	TGCGCCAGCAGCCGACACCGGACAGGGGAACAGACCCAGTACTTC	CASSRHRTGEQTQYF
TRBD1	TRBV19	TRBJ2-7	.	TGTGCCAGTAGCCGTACGGGACAGGGAGACTACGAGCAGTACTTC	CASSRTGQGDYEQYF
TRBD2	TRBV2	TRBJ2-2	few	TGTGCCTTTGACGGGGGGGAGGGCCGCACCGGGGAGCTGTTTTTT	CAFDGGEGRTGELFF
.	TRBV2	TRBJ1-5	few	TGTGCCAGCATAGGACAGTACAATCAGCCCCAGCATTTT	CASIGQYNQPQHF
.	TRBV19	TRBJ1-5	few	TGTGCCAGTAGTATTGTGGCAAAACCTTATAGCAATCAGCCCCAGCATTTT	CASSIVAKPYSNQPQHF
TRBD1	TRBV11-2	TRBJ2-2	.	TGTGCCAGCAGCGCCAGGACAGGGATTAGGCGGGAGCTGTTTTTT	CASSARTGIRRELFF
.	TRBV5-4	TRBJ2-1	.	TGTGCCAGCAGCTTGGACCCACGGGTGCGGGACTCCGCCGATGAGCAGTTCTTC	CASSLDPRVRDSADEQFF
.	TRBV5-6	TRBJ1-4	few	TGTGCCAGCAGCTTGGACACAATCGGGCTGTTTTTT	CASSLDTIGLFF
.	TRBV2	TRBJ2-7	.	TGTGCCAGCAGTCCTTCAGGGCTCCCTTACGAGCAGTACTTC	CASSPSGLPYEQYF
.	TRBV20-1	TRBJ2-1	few	TGCAGTGCTGGAACCCCAGGGGAGCAGTTCTTC	CSAGTPGEQFF
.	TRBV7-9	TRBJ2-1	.	TGTGCCAGCAGCCCTAGGGGGAGGGACTCCTACAATGAGCAGTTCTTC	CASSPRGRDSYNEQFF
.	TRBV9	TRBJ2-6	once	TGTGCCAGCAGCGTAGAGAGGGCCTCTGGGGCCAACGTCCTGACTTTC	CASSVERASGANVLTF
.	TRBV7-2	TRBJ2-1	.	TGTGCCAGCAGCCCTCGGACTATTTACAATGAGCAGTTCTTC	CASSPRTIYNEQFF
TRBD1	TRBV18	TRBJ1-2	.	TGTGCCAGCTCATCCCCGCCGGACAGGGGGCACTATGGCTACACCTTC	CASSSPPDRGHYGYTF
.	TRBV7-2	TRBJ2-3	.	TGTGCCAGCAGCGAGTCCAGGGTTCGGCCTAGGTATACGCAGTATTTT	CASSESRVRPRYTQYF
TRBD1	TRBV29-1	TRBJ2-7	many	TGCAGCGTGGCGACCGGGACAGGGGACCACGAGCAGTACTTC	CSVATGTGDHEQYF
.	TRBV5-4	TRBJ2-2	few	TGTGCCAGCAGCTTGACTAGGACCGGGGAGCTGTTTTTT	CASSLTRTGELFF
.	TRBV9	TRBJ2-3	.	TGTGCCAGCAGCCAAGCGGACGGGACGCAGTATTTT	CASSQADGTQYF
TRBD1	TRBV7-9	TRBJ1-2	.	TGTGCCAGCAGCTTAGAGGGGGGACAGGGCTTCGGCTACACCTTC	CASSLEGGQGFGYTF
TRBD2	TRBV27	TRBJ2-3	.	TGTGCCAGCAGGAAATCTAGCGGGAGTTGGTTAGCCCGCTACGGCACAGATACGCAGTATTTT	CASRKSSGSWLARYGTDTQYF
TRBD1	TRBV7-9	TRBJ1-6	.	TGTGCCAGCACCGGTCAGGGGGCAGCTTCACCCCTCCACTTT	CASTGQGAASPLHF
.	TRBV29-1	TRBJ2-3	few	TGCAGCGGCGTTCTTAATTCAGATACGCAGTATTTT	CSGVLNSDTQYF
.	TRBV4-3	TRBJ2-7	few	TGCGCCAGCAGCCAAGGGGCGGGGACGTCCTACGAGCAGTACTTC	CASSQGAGTSYEQYF
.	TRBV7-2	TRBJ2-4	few	TGTGCCAGCAGCTTAGTCGCAGGGGCCGTCCCAATTCAGTACTTC	CASSLVAGAVPIQYF
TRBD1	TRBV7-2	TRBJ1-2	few	TGTGCCAGCAGCTCAGGGACAGCACTCTATGGCTACACCTTC	CASSSGTALYGYTF
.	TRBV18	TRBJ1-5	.	TGTGCCAGCTCACCCCAGGGCAGCAATCAGCCCCAGCATTTT	CASSPQGSNQPQHF
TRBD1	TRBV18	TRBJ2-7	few	TGTGCCAGCTCACCTTGGGACAGATTGACCTACGAGCAGTACTTC	CASSPWDRLTYEQYF
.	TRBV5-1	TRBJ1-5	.	TGCGCCAGCAGCTTGGAGGGGCAGGGTCAGCCCCAGCATTTT	CASSLEGQGQPQHF
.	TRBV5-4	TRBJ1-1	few	TGTGCCAGCAGCGGTTACAGGGTGGACACTGAAGCTTTCTTT	CASSGYRVDTEAFF
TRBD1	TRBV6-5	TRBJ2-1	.	TGTGCCAGCAGCCCGGACAGGCAGCAGTTCTTC	CASSPDRQQFF
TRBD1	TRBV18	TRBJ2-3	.	TGTGCCAGCTCATCTCTTCCGGGACAGGGGGCCGCAGATACGCAGTATTTT	CASSSLPGQGAADTQYF